Below are 28 T cell receptor beta chains sequenced from a single sample in a study of T cells after yellow fever vaccination. TCRdb reprocessed the 5' RACE reads with MiXCR, giving one entry per CDR3 protein. The sample records about 240,000 distinct CDR3 sequences, less than 9% being singletons. The sample was CD4+ T cells sorted from PBMCs, taken 15 days after the yellow fever booster vaccination. These receptors were collected from a man aged 25 to 40 who received the YFV17D yellow fever vaccine.

This clonotype was seen repeatedly, ten times or more. This rearrangement joins TRBV7-8 to TRBJ2-3; 8 nucleotides agree with TRBD1. Germline values: CDR1 SGHVS, CDR2 FQNEAQ. Trimming took 5 bases from V and 13 from J; bases not matched to a gene: 5. The CDR3 totals 11 residues. The CDR3 reads CASSLGQGKYF. The CDR3 DNA sequence: TGTGCCAGCAGCCTCGGACAGGGCAAGTATTTT.

This clonotype showed up many times. The J gene is TRBJ2-2, the V gene TRBV9; 8 bases are shared with TRBD2. Looked up from germline, CDR1 is SGDLS and CDR2 is YYNGEE. The CDR3 has 13 residues. The V gene end was trimmed by 6 bases and the J gene end by 5 bases; junction bases not matched to a gene: 3. In DNA, the CDR3 is TGTGCCAGCACCTCTAGCGGGACCGGGGAGCTGTTTTTT. Translating gives CASTSSGTGELFF.

The chain couples TRBV3-1 to TRBJ2-3; 9 bases align to TRBD1. Germline CDR1 LGHDT, CDR2 YNNKEL (reference sequence). The CDR3 is 14 amino acids. V shed 2 bases, J shed 6 bases, and the junction held 3 bases outside the gene matches. The CDR3: CASSQRDREDTQYF. CDR3 DNA: TGTGCCAGCAGCCAACGGGACAGGGAGGATACGCAGTATTTT.

This clonotype has only a few counts. This rearrangement joins TRBV7-2 to TRBJ2-1; TRBD1 matches at 10 bases. This CDR3 is built from 15 residues. CDR1 is SGHTA, CDR2 FQGNSA, per germline. With 5 bases clipped from V and 7 bases from J, the junction kept 8 bases outside the gene matches. This CDR3 is CASSPRQGAANEQFF. The CDR3 nucleotides are TGTGCCAGCAGCCCAAGACAGGGGGCGGCTAATGAGCAGTTCTTC.

This clonotype was seen more than once but under ten times. The chain uses TRBV28 and TRBJ2-3; 11 bases match TRBD2. The trim removed 6 bases at V and 0 bases at J, leaving 5 bases unmatched. The CDR3 runs to 16 residues. Germline V gives CDR1 MDHEN, CDR2 SYDVKM. The CDR3 DNA follows: TGTGCCAGCAGGCCGGGACTAGCGGCTAGCACAGATACGCAGTATTTT. Its translation is CASRPGLAASTDTQYF.

This clonotype appeared a few times. The chain is built from TRBV11-2 and TRBJ1-1; 9 positions agree with TRBD1. The J segment lost 5 bases and the V segment lost 5 bases, leaving 9 bases of the junction unmatched. The CDR3 contains 15 residues. Looked up from germline, CDR1 is SGHAT and CDR2 is FQNNGV. The CDR3 DNA reads TGTGCCAGCAGCACCCACAGGGGGCTGGGGACTGAAGCTTTCTTT. Translating gives CASSTHRGLGTEAFF.

This clonotype appeared a few times. The chain has TRBV7-8 and TRBJ2-7; D might be TRBD2 (5 bases). The germline CDR1 and CDR2 sequences are SGHVS and FQNEAQ. Trimming shortened V by 5 bases and J by 0 bases, and 20 bases separated the two germline ends. The CDR3 totals 17 residues. This CDR3 is CASSPRRVAISSYEQYF. The CDR3 DNA follows: TGTGCCAGCAGCCCGCGCCGGGTAGCGATAAGCTCCTACGAGCAGTACTTC.

This clonotype was counted between two and nine times. The J gene is TRBJ2-1, the V gene TRBV18; 8 bases line up with TRBD1. The V gene's germline CDR1 is KGHSH and CDR2 LQKENI. Trimming at V came to 3 bases and at J to 5 bases, leaving 3 bases not matched to a gene. The CDR3 contains 14 residues. In DNA, the CDR3 is TGTGCCAGCTCACCGGACAGGGCTAACAATGAGCAGTTCTTC. Translation: CASSPDRANNEQFF. The full variable domain, with the rest looked up from reference TRBV18 and TRBJ2-1, is NAGVMQNPRHLVRRRGQEARLRCSPMKGHSHVYWYRQLPEEGLKFMVYLQKENIIDESGMPKERFSAEFPKEGPSILRIQQVVRGDSAAYFCASSPDRANNEQFFGPGTRLTVL.

There are a few counts of this clonotype. The V call is TRBV29-1, the J call TRBJ2-2; possibly TRBD2 for D (7 bases). The CDR3 sequence is 13 residues long. The germline gives CDR1 SQVTM, CDR2 ANQGSEA. The V end lost 4 bases, the J end lost 9 bases, and 15 bases lay between the germline ends. The CDR3 sequence: CSVGGGQVRELFF. In DNA, the CDR3 is TGCAGCGTTGGCGGGGGCCAAGTCCGGGAGCTGTTTTTT.

This chain joins TRBV20-1 and TRBJ2-7; the match to TRBD2 covers 7 bases. V shed 4 bases and J 2 bases; nucleotides not matched to a gene: 8. The CDR3 has 14 amino acids. From germline, CDR1 is DFQATT and CDR2 SNEGSKA (reference sequence). The CDR3 sequence: CSATSGRFAYEQYF. Written as DNA, the CDR3 is TGCAGTGCTACTAGCGGTCGATTCGCCTACGAGCAGTACTTC.

This clonotype was counted only a few times. The rearrangement joins TRBV20-1 to TRBJ1-1; tentatively, D is TRBD1 (5 bases). CDR1 is DFQATT, CDR2 SNEGSKA, per germline (reference sequence). This CDR3 region has 16 residues. V lost 8 bases to trimming and J lost 1 base, with 23 bases between them. The CDR3 protein is CSTRGFSEGRNTEAFF. The CDR3 region has the DNA TGCAGTACGAGAGGTTTTTCGGAGGGACGGAACACTGAAGCTTTCTTT.

The genes are TRBV6-2 or TRBV6-3 and TRBJ2-1, with D tentatively TRBD1 (6 bases). The CDR3 totals 15 residues. With 7 bases removed from V and 8 bases from J, the gap between germline ends came to 21 bases. The germline V gene has CDR1 MNHEY and CDR2 SVGEGT. The CDR3 sequence is CASKPNRVPIDEQFF. In nucleotides, the CDR3 is TGTGCCAGCAAACCCAACAGGGTACCCATCGATGAGCAGTTCTTC.

This clonotype appeared a few times. The chain is built from TRBV5-1 and TRBJ2-7, with 9 bases lining up with TRBD2. This CDR3 region has 16 residues. J gave up 0 bases and V 4 bases, and 8 bases lay outside the gene matches. CDR1 SGHRS and CDR2 YFSETQ come from the germline V gene. CDR3 DNA: TGCGCCAGCAGCATGATGACTAGCGGAAGCTCCTACGAGCAGTACTTC. It encodes CASSMMTSGSSYEQYF.

This clonotype was detected a few times. This chain uses TRBV18 with TRBJ2-1; TRBD1 aligns across 9 bases. The CDR3 loop spans 15 amino acids. Germline CDR1 reads KGHSH; CDR2 reads LQKENI. The V and J ends lost 0 bases and 8 bases, in that order; junction bases with no gene match: 5. The CDR3 protein is CASSPPRDRVYEQFF. CDR3 DNA: TGTGCCAGCTCACCACCGCGGGACAGGGTTTATGAGCAGTTCTTC.

This clonotype showed up just a few times. The rearrangement joins TRBV7-9 to TRBJ2-3; perhaps D is TRBD1 or TRBD2 (5 bases each). Germline V CDR1 and CDR2: SEHNR, FQNEAQ (reference sequence). V was pared by 3 bases and J by 6 bases, with 22 bases between. CDR3 size: 17 residues. The CDR3 DNA follows: TGTGCCAGCAGCTTGGTCGGCAGGAAGGGGAGTATTGATACGCAGTATTTT. This gives the protein CASSLVGRKGSIDTQYF.

The chain joins TRBV7-2 to TRBJ2-1; TRBD2 agrees at 10 bases. The germline CDR1 and CDR2 sequences are SGHTA and FQGNSA. This CDR3 is built from 15 residues. The J segment lost 4 bases and the V segment lost 4 bases, leaving 4 bases of the junction unmatched. CDR3 protein: CASSSGLALYNEQFF. The CDR3 bases are TGTGCCAGCAGCTCGGGACTAGCGTTGTACAATGAGCAGTTCTTC.

V usage is TRBV7-9 and J usage is TRBJ1-4, with 8 bases that match TRBD1. Trimming at V came to 1 base and at J to 7 bases, leaving 5 bases not matched to a gene. CDR3 length: 15 residues. CDR1 is SEHNR and CDR2 is FQNEAQ in the germline V gene (reference sequence). The CDR3 sequence is CASSLDTGGGEKLFF. DNA for the CDR3: TGTGCCAGCAGCTTAGATACAGGGGGAGGTGAAAAACTGTTTTTT.

This clonotype has at least ten counts. V is TRBV7-9 and J is TRBJ2-3; 10 bases match TRBD1. With 3 bases clipped from V and 4 bases from J, the junction kept 10 bases outside the gene matches. Germline V gives CDR1 SEHNR, CDR2 FQNEAQ (reference sequence). The CDR3 is made up of 17 amino acids. CDR3 DNA: TGTGCCAGCAGCTTTAGGTCCGGGACAGGGGTACCAGATACGCAGTATTTT. Its translation is CASSFRSGTGVPDTQYF.

This clonotype occurred many times. The chain employs TRBV20-1 and TRBJ2-7; 9 bases map to TRBD2. Unmatched junction bases numbered 10, after V lost 7 bases and J lost 0 bases. This CDR3 has 15 residues. Germline CDR1 DFQATT, CDR2 SNEGSKA (reference sequence). CDR3 sequence (DNA): TGCAGTGTCAATGAGCTAGCGGGGAGCTCCTACGAGCAGTACTTC. Its protein is CSVNELAGSSYEQYF.

This clonotype was seen ten or more times. This chain joins TRBV29-1 and TRBJ2-1; 7 bases align to TRBD2. The CDR3 runs to 14 residues. The J segment lost 0 bases and the V segment lost 4 bases, leaving 3 bases of the junction unmatched. The germline CDR1 and CDR2 sequences are SQVTM and ANQGSEA. CDR3 protein: CSVAPSGSYNEQFF. The CDR3 nucleotides are TGCAGCGTTGCCCCTAGCGGCTCCTACAATGAGCAGTTCTTC.

This clonotype was recorded a few times. V and J are TRBV6-2 or TRBV6-3 and TRBJ2-7; D is unclear. CDR3 length: 13 amino acids. CDR1 is MNHEY, CDR2 SVGEGT, per germline. Trimming took 5 bases from V and 6 from J, leaving 14 bases between them. The CDR3 loop is CASSVGSVVEQYF. In DNA form, the CDR3 reads TGTGCCAGCAGTGTGGGTTCTGTGGTCGAGCAGTACTTC.

The chain employs TRBV6-2 or TRBV6-3 and TRBJ2-1, with 7 bases fitting TRBD1. The trim removed 6 bases at V and 8 bases at J, leaving 10 bases unmatched. Per germline, CDR1 MNHEY and CDR2 SVGEGT. The CDR3 runs to 14 residues. The chain's CDR3 is CASRYRGIADEQFF. The CDR3 nucleotides are TGTGCCAGCAGATACAGGGGAATTGCGGATGAGCAGTTCTTC.

A few counts support this clonotype. V and J are TRBV20-1 and TRBJ1-1; no clear D. From germline, CDR1 is DFQATT and CDR2 SNEGSKA (reference sequence). V was trimmed by 4 bases and J by 3 bases, leaving 15 bases between them. The CDR3 has 14 residues. The CDR3 here is CSATGLVGYTEAFF. The CDR3 nucleotides read TGCAGTGCTACTGGGCTTGTGGGTTACACTGAAGCTTTCTTT.

This clonotype was found many times. The chain carries TRBV5-1 and TRBJ2-3; TRBD2 matches at 7 bases. This CDR3 contains 15 residues. Germline loops: CDR1 SGHRS, CDR2 YFSETQ. After removal of 5 bases from V and 2 bases from J, the junction contained 8 bases not matched to a gene. The CDR3 DNA sequence: TGCGCCAGCAGTTCCGGGGGGATCGCCACAGATACGCAGTATTTT. Translating gives CASSSGGIATDTQYF.

This clonotype has at least ten counts. V gene TRBV5-1 combines with J gene TRBJ2-5; D is perhaps TRBD2 (6 bases). CDR1 is SGHRS and CDR2 is YFSETQ in the germline V gene. The CDR3 sequence is 16 residues long. V was pared by 3 bases and J by 5 bases, with 20 bases between. CDR3 DNA: TGCGCCAGCAGCTCCTCCGGGACTCCTAACTCCGAGACCCAGTACTTC. It translates to CASSSSGTPNSETQYF.

This clonotype was counted at least ten times. The chain carries TRBV7-2 and TRBJ1-4; 11 bases line up with TRBD1. After removal of 4 bases from V and 11 bases from J, the junction contained 6 bases not matched to a gene. Germline V gives CDR1 SGHTA, CDR2 FQGNSA. This CDR3 has 14 residues. The CDR3 nucleotides read TGTGCCAGCAGCTCCCGGGACAGGGGGGGGAAACTGTTTTTT. Protein sequence: CASSSRDRGGKLFF.

The J gene is TRBJ2-5, the V gene TRBV20-1; 8 bases map to TRBD2. Germline V gene sequence: CDR1 DFQATT, CDR2 SNEGSKA (reference sequence). This CDR3 is built from 14 residues. Unmatched junction bases numbered 5, after V lost 3 bases and J lost 2 bases. CDR3 loop: CSARSLAVQETQYF. The CDR3 nucleotides read TGCAGTGCTAGGTCACTAGCGGTTCAAGAGACCCAGTACTTC.

V usage is TRBV12-3 or TRBV12-4 and J usage is TRBJ2-1; no clear D. The CDR3 runs 14 residues. Trimming shortened V by 1 base and J by 6 bases, and 10 bases separated the two germline ends. The CDR3 nucleotides are TGTGCCAGCAGTTTAGGGGTAAGGACCAATGAGCAGTTCTTC. Translated, it gives CASSLGVRTNEQFF.